Only one count was recorded for the clone carrying this T cell receptor beta chain. The CDR3 sequence is 13 residues long. CDR1 LNHDA and CDR2 SQIVND come from the germline V gene (reference sequence). Losses at the gene ends were 10 bases for V and 3 bases for J; bases not matched to a gene: 8. This specimen comes from a study of shared clonotypes between healthy human individuals. Terminally differentiated effector memory CD45RA+ cells were excluded from the naive CD8 cells, which were CD45RO-negative and positively selected for CCR7. Produced via immunoSEQ multiplex PCR; TCRdb's table is partial and in-frame only. The table includes some 2 million clones, less than 95% detected once.

The sequencing input was naive CD8+ T cells sorted from blood. The source of this sequence is a man in his late teens or twenties in good health. The chain couples TRBV19 to TRBJ2-7, with 8 positions matching TRBD1. The CDR3 spells CATQDRESYEQYF. The CDR3 nucleotides are TGTGCCACCCAGGACAGGGAAAGCTACGAGCAGTACTTC.